The clone carrying this T cell receptor beta chain has more than one count but fewer than ten. The data derive from a study of blood T cell repertoires in COVID-19. Study context: The origin of the acute and convalescent COVID-19 samples was the United States, Italy and Spain. PBMCs, B-cell-depleted T cells, or T cells were the source of the cDNA or gDNA that made up the material.

This CDR3 has 14 residues. Trimming removed 4 bases from V and 9 bases from J; junction bases left unmatched: 4. Germline V gene lookup returns CDR1 MNHEY and CDR2 SVGAGI. In the original workflow: It was from reference gene primer amplification that nucleated cell counts were estimated. Using immunoSEQ multiplex PCR, the repertoire was profiled, and TCRdb retains in-frame clones only, with some absent. From that table come the V and J calls and clone size; the DNA was used to work out D and trimming. The repertoire consists of more than 40,000 clones, with about 85% occurring once and the leading ten covering roughly 4.3%.

This sequence joins TRBV6-5 and TRBJ2-1; 12 bases are a match to TRBD2. The sequenced material came from peripheral blood. This TCR was recovered from a man in his 60s with acute or convalescent COVID-19. In DNA form, the CDR3 reads TGTGCCAGCAGTTCTAGCGGGGGGGCCTTTGAGCAGTTCTTC. Translated: CASSSSGGAFEQFF.